These 23 T cell receptor beta chains were all obtained from the same sample, sequenced in a study. MiXCR, applied by TCRdb to the RT-PCR reads, yields one record per CDR3 protein. The sample lists almost 700,000 distinct CDR3 sequences, 13% to 15% occurring once. The specimen was memory CD4+ T cells from blood. Receptors originate from a female donor in good health, serving as a healthy control.

This sequence joins TRBV9 and TRBJ1-1; D might be TRBD1 (6 bases). The CDR3 contains 19 residues. The V end was cut by 4 bases, the J end by 6 bases, with 31 bases between. In germline, CDR1 is SGDLS, CDR2 YYNGEE. The CDR3, as DNA: TGTGCCAGCAGCCCGGGAATACTTGGGGGCAGGGGCACCGGGGCTGAAGCTTTCTTT. Translated, it gives CASSPGILGGRGTGAEAFF.

The V and J genes are TRBV20-1 and TRBJ2-1; 9 positions agree with TRBD1. J was trimmed by 8 bases and V by 5 bases; bases with no gene match: 13. Germline values: CDR1 DFQATT, CDR2 SNEGSKA (reference sequence). The CDR3 is 15 residues long. The CDR3 loop is CSACHRGRLVDEQFF. The CDR3 nucleotides are TGCAGTGCTTGCCACAGGGGGCGCTTGGTCGATGAGCAGTTCTTC.

This clonotype was seen only a few times. The chain has TRBV6-5 and TRBJ2-1, with D possibly matching TRBD1 (5 bases). The CDR3 length is 14 residues. V gave up 7 bases and J gave up 0 bases, with 10 bases separating them. The germline V gene encodes CDR1 MNHEY and CDR2 SVGAGI. This CDR3 is CASKQESSYNEQFF. The CDR3, as DNA: TGTGCCAGCAAACAGGAGAGCTCCTACAATGAGCAGTTCTTC.

In this sample, this clonotype turned up once. The chain joins TRBV7-8 to TRBJ2-5, with TRBD1 as a possible D gene (6 bases). Germline V CDR1 and CDR2: SGHVS, FQNEAQ. The CDR3 runs 15 residues. V was shortened by 2 bases and J by 1 base, with 11 bases between the two germline ends. The CDR3 loop is CASSLSLTGQETQYF. The CDR3, as DNA: TGTGCCAGCAGCTTATCCCTGACAGGCCAAGAGACCCAGTACTTC.

The rearrangement links TRBV28 to TRBJ2-7; D ambiguous. V was cut by 2 bases and J by 2 bases, with 10 bases left in between. CDR1 and CDR2 (germline): MDHEN, SYDVKM. This CDR3 contains 14 residues. Here the CDR3 reads CASSLPQSTYEQYF. CDR3 sequence (DNA): TGTGCCAGCAGTTTACCCCAATCAACCTACGAGCAGTACTTC.

The sample holds a few counts of this clonotype. The chain uses TRBV28 and TRBJ1-6; D unclear. The CDR3 is 12 amino acids. Germline CDR1 and CDR2: MDHEN and SYDVKM. V shed 7 bases and J shed 8 bases, with 9 bases lying between them. The CDR3 DNA is TGTGCCAGCACCCGGATGGATTCACCCCTCCACTTT. The encoded protein is CASTRMDSPLHF.

This clonotype has only a few counts. This chain links TRBV6-1 with TRBJ2-4; D possibly matches TRBD1 or TRBD2 (5 bases each). Germline assignment: CDR1 MNHNS and CDR2 SASEGT. The V end lost 3 bases, the J end lost 6 bases, and 12 bases lay between the germline ends. This CDR3 has 14 amino acids. This CDR3 reads CASSDAGGGNIQYF. The CDR3 DNA reads TGTGCCAGCAGTGACGCCGGTGGGGGAAACATTCAGTACTTC.

Only a few counts were recorded for this clonotype. This chain joins TRBV12-3 or TRBV12-4 and TRBJ2-3; no clear D. Trimming took 3 bases from V and 1 from J, leaving 11 bases between them. This CDR3 is built from 15 residues. The CDR3: CASSFPPRGTDTQYF. CDR3 DNA: TGTGCCAGCAGTTTTCCCCCGCGAGGCACAGATACGCAGTATTTT.

This clonotype was seen only a few times. This chain uses TRBV6-2 or TRBV6-3 with TRBJ2-1; 11 positions agree with TRBD2. The CDR3 consists of 14 residues. CDR1 is MNHEY, CDR2 SVGEGT, per germline. J gave up 3 bases and V 7 bases, and 2 bases lay outside the gene matches. In DNA, the CDR3 is TGTGCCAGCAACGGACTAGCGGGCTACAATGAGCAGTTCTTC. Its protein product is CASNGLAGYNEQFF.

This clonotype came up many times. The chain uses TRBV29-1 and TRBJ2-1, with D possibly matching TRBD1 (5 bases). The CDR3 runs to 12 residues. The germline V gene has CDR1 SQVTM and CDR2 ANQGSEA. The V end was cut by 4 bases, the J end by 4 bases, with 8 bases between. The CDR3 region is CSVAGNYNEQFF. The CDR3 bases are TGCAGCGTTGCAGGGAATTACAATGAGCAGTTCTTC.

The chain is built from TRBV20-1 and TRBJ2-7; 10 bases fit TRBD1. CDR3 size: 12 residues. Germline CDR1 and CDR2: DFQATT and SNEGSKA (reference sequence). The CDR3 bases are TGCAGCTCGGGACAGGGGAACTACGAGCAGTACTTC. Its translation: CSSGQGNYEQYF.

This clonotype was counted ten times or more. Written as DNA, the CDR3 is TGCAGTGCCACCGGGACAGGGACAGGGGCCAACGTCCTGACTTTC. Translation: CSATGTGTGANVLTF. The chain carries TRBV20-1 and TRBJ2-6; 9 bases agree with TRBD1. The trim removed 6 bases at V and 4 bases at J, leaving 7 bases unmatched. CDR1 DFQATT and CDR2 SNEGSKA come from the germline V gene (reference sequence). There are 15 residues in the CDR3.

V gene TRBV28 combines with J gene TRBJ1-1, with D possibly being TRBD1 (5 bases). Germline lookup yields CDR1 MDHEN and CDR2 SYDVKM. V lost 3 bases to trimming and J lost 8 bases, with 10 bases between them. The CDR3 has 12 residues. CDR3 loop: CASSFRYREAFF. In DNA, the CDR3 is TGTGCCAGCAGTTTTAGATACAGGGAAGCTTTCTTT.

The table lists this clonotype with many counts. CDR3 bases: TGTGCCAGCAGTCCAAGAACTAGTGGACCCTACACAGATACGCAGTATTTT. This gives the protein CASSPRTSGPYTDTQYF. V and J are TRBV6-5 and TRBJ2-3; D is perhaps TRBD2 (5 bases). The CDR3 contains 17 residues. V was trimmed by 5 bases and J by 2 bases, leaving 20 bases between them. CDR1 MNHEY and CDR2 SVGAGI come from the germline V gene.

The gene calls are TRBV5-6 and TRBJ2-1, with 9 bases that match TRBD2. Germline CDR1 and CDR2: SGHDT and YYEEEE. The CDR3 contains 15 residues. V gave up 0 bases and J gave up 10 bases; unmatched junction bases: 8. CDR3 sequence (DNA): TGTGCCAGCAGCTTGGTGGCTAGCGGGGACCGGGAGCAGTTCTTC. Amino acids: CASSLVASGDREQFF.

This clonotype has a handful of counts. The chain employs TRBV20-1 and TRBJ2-7; no definite D call. Germline-derived CDR1 and CDR2 are DFQATT and SNEGSKA (reference sequence). V lost 4 bases and J 7 bases, leaving 11 bases between the germline ends. The CDR3 extends over 11 amino acids. CDR3 sequence: CSAIKAVEQYF. The CDR3, as DNA: TGCAGTGCTATAAAGGCGGTGGAGCAGTACTTC.

V and J are TRBV5-1 and TRBJ2-5, with 10 bases that match TRBD1. V lost 2 bases and J lost 5; bases outside the gene matches: 9. Germline V gene data show CDR1 as SGHRS and CDR2 as YFSETQ. The CDR3 runs 16 residues. This CDR3 is CASSLTSGQGRETQYF. CDR3 DNA: TGCGCCAGCAGCTTAACTTCGGGACAGGGGAGGGAGACCCAGTACTTC.

This clonotype was seen many times. The V call is TRBV12-3 or TRBV12-4, the J call TRBJ1-2, with D maybe TRBD1 (6 bases). V lost 5 bases and J lost 4, with 14 bases in between. This CDR3 spans 14 amino acids. CDR3: CASSQTGRGYGYTF. The DNA for the CDR3 is TGTGCCAGCAGTCAGACAGGCAGAGGCTATGGCTACACCTTC.

This clonotype was observed a handful of times. The chain employs TRBV12-3 or TRBV12-4 and TRBJ1-2; D ambiguous. The CDR3 has 16 residues. With 0 bases removed from V and 0 bases from J, the gap between germline ends came to 11 bases. Written as DNA, the CDR3 is TGTGCCAGCAGTTTAGCGCTGGGGAGTACTAACTATGGCTACACCTTC. Residues: CASSLALGSTNYGYTF.

Only a few counts were recorded for this clonotype. The chain links TRBV15 to TRBJ1-2, with TRBD1 identical over 7 bases. CDR3 length: 14 residues. Unmatched junction bases numbered 6, after V lost 0 bases and J lost 8 bases. Germline CDR1 LNHNV, CDR2 YYDKDF (reference sequence). CDR3 protein: CATSRETGLQGYTF. In DNA form, the CDR3 reads TGTGCCACCAGCAGAGAGACAGGGCTTCAAGGCTACACCTTC. The complete variable domain, with remaining parts taken from reference TRBV15 and TRBJ1-2, reads DAMVIQNPRYQVTQFGKPVTLSCSQTLNHNVMYWYQQKSSQAPKLLFHYYDKDFNNEADTPDNFQSRRPNTSFCFLDIRSPGLGDTAMYLCATSRETGLQGYTFGSGTRLTVV.

This rearrangement joins TRBV5-6 to TRBJ2-7, with 8 bases lining up with TRBD2. The CDR3 length is 14 residues. Germline V gene lookup returns CDR1 SGHDT and CDR2 YYEEEE. V was pared by 6 bases and J by 2 bases, with 7 bases of the junction left unmatched. CDR3 in amino acids: CASTLLAGPYEQYF. The CDR3 DNA sequence: TGTGCCAGCACCCTGTTAGCGGGACCCTACGAGCAGTACTTC.

This chain links TRBV6-2 or TRBV6-3 with TRBJ1-2; D unresolved. The CDR3 runs 13 residues. The V and J ends lost 6 bases and 7 bases respectively, with 15 bases between them. In germline, CDR1 is MNHEY, CDR2 SVGEGT. CDR3 nucleotides: TGTGCCAGCAGCCGCAACCGCGTGGGTGGCTACACCTTC. This gives the protein CASSRNRVGGYTF.

This clonotype has a handful of counts. This chain joins TRBV30 and TRBJ2-3, with TRBD1 identical over 11 bases. Trimming removed 1 base from V and 2 bases from J; junction bases left unmatched: 8. Germline V gene lookup returns CDR1 GTSNPN and CDR2 SVGIG (reference sequence). This CDR3 has 17 residues. CDR3 coding DNA: TGTGCCTGGAGTGCTACCGGGACAGGGGGTTTCACAGATACGCAGTATTTT. It is translated as CAWSATGTGGFTDTQYF.